One and the same sample provided the 9 T cell receptor beta chains below, sequenced in a study of T cell repertoires in cytomegalovirus infection. These receptors are not linked to any known antigen. MiXCR, run by TCRdb on the reads, gives a single entry per CDR3 protein. In the table there are 340,000 or so distinct CDR3 sequences, roughly 25% of which are singletons. This specimen consisted of cultured PBMCs, obtained from culture after CMV antigen stimulation. The receptors derive from a human donor in good health (CMV status not recorded). Some clones in this sample may be carry-over from other donors' samples.

This clonotype has a handful of counts. This chain connects TRBV4-3 to TRBJ2-2; tentative D call: TRBD1 (6 bases). The CDR3 extends over 16 amino acids. Germline CDR1 reads LGHNA; CDR2 reads YSLEER. V was trimmed by 3 bases and J by 6 bases, leaving 17 bases between them. CDR3 region: CASSQRGKLGAGELFF. The CDR3 region has the DNA TGCGCCAGCAGCCAGAGGGGGAAACTGGGTGCCGGGGAGCTGTTTTTT.

This clonotype was detected ten times or more. This chain joins TRBV7-2 and TRBJ1-2; D gene ambiguous. This CDR3 is built from 14 residues. The V gene lost 5 bases and the J gene lost 4 bases, with 14 bases spanning the gap. The V gene's germline CDR1 is SGHTA and CDR2 FQGNSA. CDR3 in amino acids: CASSPSGLTYGYTF. The CDR3 nucleotides are TGTGCCAGCAGCCCGTCCGGACTGACCTATGGCTACACCTTC.

The CDR3, as DNA: TGTGCCAGCAGCTCGGGAGGTGCTAGCGGGACAGATACGCAGTATTTT. This gives the protein CASSSGGASGTDTQYF. This chain uses TRBV7-3 with TRBJ2-3, with 8 positions matching TRBD2. This CDR3 has 16 residues. V gave up 4 bases and J gave up 3 bases; unmatched junction bases: 9. CDR1 and CDR2 (germline): SGHTA, FQGTGA. Full variable domain (rest looked up from reference TRBV7-3 and TRBJ2-3): GAGVSQTPSNKVTEKGKYVELRCDPISGHTALYWYRQSLGQGPEFLIYFQGTGAADDSGLPNDRFFAVRPEGSVSTLKIQRTERGDSAVYLCASSSGGASGTDTQYFGPGTRLTVL.

The rearrangement uses TRBV5-3 and TRBJ1-2; 7 nucleotides line up with TRBD1. TRBV5-3 is annotated as an ORF whose role is uncertain. After removal of 8 bases from V and 7 bases from J, the junction contained 11 bases not matched to a gene. The CDR3 totals 13 residues. The CDR3 coding sequence is TGTGCCAGCAGCCTCCAAACAGGGGTTGGCTACACCTTC. This gives the protein CASSLQTGVGYTF.

This clonotype appeared a few times. The chain links TRBV6-2 or TRBV6-3 to TRBJ1-5; D is ambiguous. CDR1 is MNHEY and CDR2 is SVGEGT in the germline V gene. V was pared by 5 bases and J by 7 bases, with 15 bases between. The CDR3 covers 14 residues. In DNA form, the CDR3 reads TGTGCCAGCAGTCCCCGGTTCGAGGGACAGCCCCAGCATTTT. It is translated as CASSPRFEGQPQHF.

This clonotype was counted a few times. The chain recombines TRBV7-2 with TRBJ1-5; tentative D call: TRBD1 (5 bases). V was trimmed by 2 bases and J by 7 bases, leaving 9 bases between them. The germline V gene has CDR1 SGHTA and CDR2 FQGNSA. The CDR3 runs 13 residues. Here the CDR3 DNA reads TGTGCCAGCAGCTTAACAACAGGACAGCCCCAGCATTTT. Translating gives CASSLTTGQPQHF.

This clonotype came up many times. Germline and junction disagree at one end, which may indicate a read error. This sequence joins TRBV7-2 and TRBJ2-5; 7 bases are shared with TRBD2. The germline V gene has CDR1 SGHTA and CDR2 FQGNSA. There are 18 residues in the CDR3. The CDR3 spells CASSLALSSGPTQDTQYF. DNA for the CDR3: TGTGCCAGCAGCTTAGCGCTCTCTAGCGGCCCAACACAAGACACCCAGTACTTC.

This clonotype has a count of ten or more. The chain combines TRBV7-2 with TRBJ2-7; the match to TRBD2 covers 10 bases. Trimming at V came to 1 base and at J to 1 base, leaving 22 bases not matched to a gene. The CDR3 spans 22 residues. Germline lookup yields CDR1 SGHTA and CDR2 FQGNSA. CDR3 DNA sequence: TGTGCCAGCAGCTTAGAAGAATCGACTAGCGGGCTCCCAGCGGTTAGGTCCTACGAGCAGTACTTC. Translating gives CASSLEESTSGLPAVRSYEQYF.

This clonotype appeared many times. V is TRBV7-2 and J is TRBJ1-6, with 8 bases identical to TRBD1. CDR3 length equals 16 residues. With 1 base clipped from V and 9 bases from J, the junction kept 8 bases outside the gene matches. Germline V gene lookup returns CDR1 SGHTA and CDR2 FQGNSA. CDR3 residues: CASSLGVGQGSSPLHF. CDR3 DNA: TGTGCCAGCAGCTTAGGTGTAGGACAGGGAAGTTCACCCCTCCACTTT.